This T cell receptor beta chain was documented in a study of cytomegalovirus exposure and HLA in healthy donors. The CDR3 consists of 15 residues. Germline V gene data show CDR1 as SGHRS and CDR2 as YFSETQ. Between the trimmed V and J ends, which lost 1 base and 6 bases, there was a span of 14 bases. PCR employed 60 Vbeta and 13 Jbeta primers. Repertoires were generated with immunoSEQ multiplex PCR, while TCRdb's copy carries only in-frame clones and drops some. The sample features roughly 90,000 clones, with less than 20% in its top ten. V and J are TRBV5-1 and TRBJ1-3, with D perhaps TRBD1 (5 bases). This receptor was identified in a man aged 50 to 60 in good health and CMV-seropositive. Sequenced material: PBMCs. CDR3 protein: CASSLWSAGANTIYF. CDR3 DNA sequence: TGCGCCAGCAGCTTGTGGTCGGCTGGGGCAAACACCATATATTTT.